This T cell receptor (beta chain) originates from a study of response to subunit inactivated influenza vaccine. Overall study results and limits: Few new T cells, the authors suggested, are recruited by each seasonal influenza vaccination.

A single record per CDR3 protein comes from TCRdb applying MiXCR to the RT-PCR reads. The sample holds a few hundred thousand distinct CDR3 sequences, 20% to 25% seen once. This clonotype was recorded at least ten times. The antigen is undetermined. The sequences come from PBMCs from blood, collected less than 22 months after vaccination. The TCR originated in a man aged 45 to 75 who received an inactivated influenza vaccine.

CDR3 sequence (DNA): TGTGCCAGTAGTATAGCCGGGACAGGGGTCTCTGAAGCTTTCTTT. Its translation: CASSIAGTGVSEAFF. This chain uses TRBV19 with TRBJ1-1, with 10 bases aligning to TRBD1. After removal of 1 base from V and 6 bases from J, the junction contained 5 bases not matched to a gene. The CDR3 totals 15 residues. CDR1 LNHDA and CDR2 SQIVND come from the germline V gene (reference sequence).